This paragraph reports one T cell receptor beta chain. The data belong to a study of blood T cell repertoires in COVID-19. Across the whole study: PBMCs, B-cell-depleted T cells, or T cells were the source of the cDNA or gDNA that made up the material.

Method: immunoSEQ multiplex PCR; TCRdb's copy keeps in-frame clones and lacks some. The table includes roughly 280,000 clones, 85% to 90% detected once. The CDR3 length is 15 residues. From germline, CDR1 is LGHDT and CDR2 YNNKEL (reference sequence). J lost 3 bases, V lost 4 bases, and 9 bases had no gene match. This clonotype originated in a woman between 25 and 40 years old with COVID-19, enrolled during active disease. Input material: peripheral blood. This chain links TRBV3-1 (or the pseudogene TRBV3-2) with TRBJ2-7, with 7 bases matching TRBD1. The CDR3 loop reads CASSPGTERGYEQYF. In nucleotides, the CDR3 is TGTGCCAGCAGCCCCGGGACAGAAAGGGGCTACGAGCAGTACTTC.